The present entry profiles one TCR beta chain with its context. No antigen is known for it. The source of the sample is a study of vaccination effects on CD4 cells after COVID-19. Study-level points and caveats: There was only 1 of 255 vaccine-induced clones in healthy vaccinees that cross-reacted with common cold coronaviruses.

The method was immunoSEQ multiplex PCR; TCRdb's version includes in-frame clones alone and lacks a portion of them. Of approximately 61,000 clones in the sample, around three quarters are singletons; the top ten hold 1% to 1.5%. Per the germline V gene, CDR1 is MNHEY and CDR2 is SVGAGI. The CDR3 loop spans 14 amino acids. The V gene lost 7 bases and the J gene lost 7 bases, with 16 bases spanning the gap. Before any sequencing was done, the ViraFEST assay used viral peptide pools to expand antigen-specific CD4+ T cells. An approximately 10-day culture period preceded the isolation of CD4+ T cells. It was two doses of either the BNT162b2 or mRNA-1273 vaccine that participants received. Each culture well received under 2.5 million PBMC. These cells were then cultured in IMDM with roughly 9 IU/ml IL-2 and 7.5 to 10 ug/ml peptides. It was on days 3 and 7 that half the medium was replaced with IL-2 medium.

The sequence derives from a human donor who received a COVID-19 vaccine. The specimen was CD4+ T cells from PBMCs cultured with HCoV-229E spike peptides, collected after COVID-19 vaccination. J is TRBJ1-4 and V is TRBV6-5; a possible D gene is TRBD1 (5 bases). CDR3 nucleotides: TGTGCCAGCACCGTGGGGGGGAATGTTGAAAAACTGTTTTTT. Amino acid sequence: CASTVGGNVEKLFF.